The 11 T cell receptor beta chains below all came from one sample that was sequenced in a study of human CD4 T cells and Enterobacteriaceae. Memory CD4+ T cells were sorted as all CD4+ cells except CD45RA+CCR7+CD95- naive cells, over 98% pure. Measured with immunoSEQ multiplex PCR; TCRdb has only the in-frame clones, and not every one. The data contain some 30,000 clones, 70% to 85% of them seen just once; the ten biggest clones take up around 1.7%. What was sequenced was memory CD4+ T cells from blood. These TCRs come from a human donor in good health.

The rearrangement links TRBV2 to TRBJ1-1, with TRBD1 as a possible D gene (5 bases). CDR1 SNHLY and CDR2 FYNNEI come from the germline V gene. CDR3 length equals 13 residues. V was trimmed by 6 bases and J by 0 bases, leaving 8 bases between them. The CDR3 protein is CASRGAVNTEAFF. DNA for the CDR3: TGTGCCAGCAGAGGGGCCGTGAACACTGAAGCTTTCTTT.

The CDR3 sequence: CASKGSWSGRDRETQYF. For the CDR3, the DNA is TGTGCCAGCAAAGGTAGTTGGAGCGGGAGAGATCGGGAGACCCAGTACTTC. The chain joins TRBV25-1 to TRBJ2-5; 8 bases are shared with TRBD2. The CDR3 sequence is 17 residues long. Germline V lookup: CDR1 MGHDK, CDR2 SYGVNS. V trimming: 7 bases; J trimming: 5 bases; junction bases outside the gene matches: 18.

For the CDR3, the DNA is TGTGCCAGCAGCTTAGTTTCCGGGAGGCCCTACGAGCAGTACTTC. This translates into CASSLVSGRPYEQYF. The chain is built from TRBV7-9 and TRBJ2-7, with 7 bases aligning to TRBD2. J gave up 2 bases and V 1 base, and 5 bases lay outside the gene matches. Germline lookup yields CDR1 SEHNR and CDR2 FQNEAQ (reference sequence). This CDR3 contains 15 residues.

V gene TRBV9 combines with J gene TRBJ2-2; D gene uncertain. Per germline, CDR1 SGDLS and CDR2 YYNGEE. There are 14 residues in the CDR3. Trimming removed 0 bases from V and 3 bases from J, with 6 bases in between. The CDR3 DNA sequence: TGTGCCAGCAGCGTAGCGATCTACACCGGGGAGCTGTTTTTT. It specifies CASSVAIYTGELFF. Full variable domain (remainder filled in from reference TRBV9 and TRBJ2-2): DSGVTQTPKHLITATGQRVTLRCSPRSGDLSVYWYQQSLDQGLQFLIQYYNGEERAKGNILERFSAQQFPDLHSELNLSSLELGDSALYFCASSVAIYTGELFFGEGSRLTVL.

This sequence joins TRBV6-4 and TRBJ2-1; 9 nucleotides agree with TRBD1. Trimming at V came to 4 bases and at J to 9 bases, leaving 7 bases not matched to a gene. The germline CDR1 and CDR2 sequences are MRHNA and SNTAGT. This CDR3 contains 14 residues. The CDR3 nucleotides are TGTGCCAGCAGTGGGACAGGGGTCTCGGGTGAGCAGTTCTTC. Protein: CASSGTGVSGEQFF.

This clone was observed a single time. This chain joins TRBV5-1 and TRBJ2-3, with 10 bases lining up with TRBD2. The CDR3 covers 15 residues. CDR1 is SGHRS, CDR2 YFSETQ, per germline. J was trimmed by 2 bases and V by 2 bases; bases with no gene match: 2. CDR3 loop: CASSLLAGHTDTQYF. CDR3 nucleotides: TGCGCCAGCAGCTTACTAGCGGGACACACAGATACGCAGTATTTT.

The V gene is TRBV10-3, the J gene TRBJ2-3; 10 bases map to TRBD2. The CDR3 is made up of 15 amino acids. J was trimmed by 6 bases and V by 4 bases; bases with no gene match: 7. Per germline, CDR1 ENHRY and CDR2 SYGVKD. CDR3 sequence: CAISVPSGSADTQYF. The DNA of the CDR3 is TGTGCCATCAGTGTGCCTAGCGGGAGTGCGGATACGCAGTATTTT.

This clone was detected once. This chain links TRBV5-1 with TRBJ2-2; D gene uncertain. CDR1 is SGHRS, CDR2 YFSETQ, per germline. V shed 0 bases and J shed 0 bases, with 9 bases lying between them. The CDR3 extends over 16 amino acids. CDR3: CASSLDGFSNTGELFF. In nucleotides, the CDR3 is TGCGCCAGCAGCTTGGACGGGTTTTCGAACACCGGGGAGCTGTTTTTT.

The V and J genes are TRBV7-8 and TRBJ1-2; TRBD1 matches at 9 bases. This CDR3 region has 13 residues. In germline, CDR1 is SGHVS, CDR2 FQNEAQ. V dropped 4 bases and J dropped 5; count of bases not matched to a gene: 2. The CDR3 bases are TGTGCCAGCAGCTGGGGACAGGGTTATGGCTACACCTTC. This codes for CASSWGQGYGYTF.

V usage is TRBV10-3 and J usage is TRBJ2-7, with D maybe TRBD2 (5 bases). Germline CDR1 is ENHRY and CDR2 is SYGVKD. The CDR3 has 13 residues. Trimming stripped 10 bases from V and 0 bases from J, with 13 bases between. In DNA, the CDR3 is TGTGCCACAGAGGACTCAACCTCCTACGAGCAGTACTTC. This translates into CATEDSTSYEQYF.

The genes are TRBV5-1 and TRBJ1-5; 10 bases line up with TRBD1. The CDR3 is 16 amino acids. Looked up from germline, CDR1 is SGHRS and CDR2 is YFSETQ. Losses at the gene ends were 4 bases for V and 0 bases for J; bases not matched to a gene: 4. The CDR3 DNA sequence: TGCGCCAGCAGCACCGGACAGGGGGATAGCAATCAGCCCCAGCATTTT. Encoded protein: CASSTGQGDSNQPQHF.